The entry below describes one T cell receptor beta chain. The CDR3 runs to 11 residues. The germline V gene encodes CDR1 LNHDA and CDR2 SQIVND (reference sequence). V lost 7 bases, J lost 13 bases, and 5 bases stayed unmatched. The data were taken from a study of blood T cell repertoires in COVID-19. Per the authors' pipeline: The assay estimated nucleated cells by amplifying reference gene primers. This table comes from immunoSEQ multiplex PCR, and its TCRdb copy is limited to in-frame clones, with some not included. V and J calls and clone size follow that table, whereas D and trimming were derived from the DNA. This sample has 20,000 to 25,000 clones, with roughly 90% found just once.

J is TRBJ2-1 and V is TRBV19; 9 bases line up with TRBD2. The sequencing sample was made of peripheral blood. This TCR was recovered from a human donor in a cohort sampled during active COVID-19. CDR3 nucleotide sequence: TGTGCCAGTATAGCGGGGGCTTACCAGTTCTTC. As protein: CASIAGAYQFF.